This T cell receptor (beta chain) was retrieved from a study of blood T cell repertoires in COVID-19. Study information: The United States, Italy and Spain were the sources of the acute and convalescent COVID-19 samples. Sources were T cells, B-cell-depleted T cells, or PBMCs; the material itself was cDNA or gDNA.

This clone has a handful of counts. Original analysis: Reference gene primer amplification gave nucleated cell count estimates. Only in-frame clones appear in the TCRdb table, and some are missing; sequencing was by immunoSEQ multiplex PCR. Clone size and V and J calls were adopted from that table, with D and trimming inferred from the DNA. Of under 250,000 clones listed, around nine tenths are singletons. Germline lookup yields CDR1 MNHEY and CDR2 SMNVEV (reference sequence). CDR3 length: 15 residues. V gave up 4 bases and J gave up 4 bases; unmatched junction bases: 8. The sequence was obtained from an elderly man with acute or convalescent COVID-19. The rearrangement uses TRBV27 and TRBJ1-2, with 8 nucleotides matching TRBD1. Sequenced sample: peripheral blood. The CDR3 nucleotides are TGTGCCAGCAGTTCCCTAGCAGGGGGCCTCTATGGCTACACCTTC. Amino acids: CASSSLAGGLYGYTF.